The T cell receptor (beta chain) described here comes from a study of memory CD8 T cells in hepatitis C reinfection. Study details: Samples late or after reinfection came 12 to 24 weeks post-detection.

V shed 0 bases and J shed 4 bases, with 7 bases lying between them. The CDR3 contains 13 residues. Germline lookup yields CDR1 SGHDT and CDR2 YYEEEE. Concerning this clone itself: Its target is not known.

Specified time point: late/post reinfection, 12 to 24 weeks after detection. Sorted cells were sequenced directly ex vivo without any in vitro expansion. Donors were people who inject drugs in the Montreal HEPCO cohort. Control naive CD8 T cells came from a couple of donors at all three reinfection time points. Sequencing was performed with immunoSEQ multiplex PCR; in TCRdb, only in-frame clones are kept and a portion is missing. The repertoire holds some 44,000 clones, roughly 87% seen once, with roughly 0.7% in the top ten. Study results and limitations: Only four or five donors prevented definitive conclusions about public clonotypes.

Specimen: naive CD8+ T cells sorted from blood. This TCR was sampled from a man younger than 30 with hepatitis C virus infection. The chain couples TRBV5-6 to TRBJ1-1, with no clear D. The CDR3 nucleotides read TGTGCCAGCAGCTTGGACCTAGCCACTGAAGCTTTCTTT. Its protein is CASSLDLATEAFF.